The rows below give T cell receptor beta chains drawn from one sample of a study of cytomegalovirus exposure and HLA in healthy donors. Profiled with immunoSEQ multiplex PCR; TCRdb holds only in-frame clones, not every one. The data hold roughly 60,000 clones, with about 93% observed a single time. Source material: PBMCs. These receptors came from a man aged 18 to 35 in good health and CMV-seronegative. CDR3s include the opening cysteine and the closing phenylalanine or tryptophan. The order of the fields is J gene, V gene, D gene, clone size, CDR3 DNA, CDR3 protein. The D gene is left open where the match is weak. Size tells how often a clone was seen (once, few, many) or the class of an expanded clone, and some rows leave it out.

TRBJ1-2 TRBV7-9 TRBD1 - TGTGCCAGCAGCCCGGTGGACAGGGAAGGTGGCTACACCTTC CASSPVDREGGYTF
TRBJ2-5 TRBV5-1 - - TGCGCCAGCAGCTTGAGCCTCGGAGAGACCCAGTACTTC CASSLSLGETQYF
TRBJ2-3 TRBV7-2 TRBD2 once TGTGCCAGCAGCGCAGGAAAGGGACTAGCGGGAGGGGGTGGGCAGTATTTT CASSAGKGLAGGGGQYF
TRBJ2-1 TRBV11-2 - - TGTGCCAGCAGCTCTTTGGGACTGTCTAATGAGCAGTTCTTC CASSSLGLSNEQFF
TRBJ2-1 TRBV19 TRBD1 - TGTGCCAGTAGTATGAAGACAGGGGGCCATGAGCAGTTCTTC CASSMKTGGHEQFF
TRBJ1-1 TRBV29-1 TRBD1 - TGCAGCGTTGAAGTTGGGCGGCAAGGGGGCAACACTGAAGCTTTCTTT CSVEVGRQGGNTEAFF
TRBJ2-6 TRBV9 - - TGTGCCAGCAGCGGGACAGGGGCCAACGTCCTGACTTTC CASSGTGANVLTF
TRBJ2-7 TRBV7-6 - - TGTGCCAGCAGCCCCCGGACAGCCTACGAGCAGTACTTC CASSPRTAYEQYF
TRBJ1-2 TRBV11-2 TRBD1 - TGTGCCAGCAGCTCTGGGACAGGGGGCGGCTATGGCTACACCTTC CASSSGTGGGYGYTF
TRBJ2-1 TRBV6-5 TRBD2 - TGTGCCAGCAGCACCTCGGCGGGAGCCTACAATGAGCAGTTCTTC CASSTSAGAYNEQFF
TRBJ2-7 TRBV25-1 - once TGTGCCAGCAGTGAATTAGCAGTCTCCTACGAGCAGTACTTC CASSELAVSYEQYF
TRBJ2-7 TRBV28 - - TGTGCCAGCAGTTTTAGGGGCGGTCGGAGCTCCTACGAGCAGTACTTC CASSFRGGRSSYEQYF
TRBJ1-4 TRBV6-1 TRBD1 few TGTGCCAGCAGTGAAGCCACAGGGGCTAATGAAAAACTGTTTTTT CASSEATGANEKLFF
TRBJ1-2 TRBV4-3 TRBD1 - TGCGCCAGCAGCCAGACTACAGGGGGCGTAGTTGGCTACACCTTC CASSQTTGGVVGYTF
TRBJ1-2 TRBV28 TRBD1 - TGTGCCAGCAGCTTGGGACAGGGCTATGGCTACACCTTC CASSLGQGYGYTF
TRBJ2-7 TRBV27 - - TGTGCCAGCAGCCCAGACTGGCCCCACGAGCAGTACTTC CASSPDWPHEQYF
TRBJ1-2 TRBV4-3 - few TGCGCCAGCAGCCAAGCGGGGGGAAACGCTCCTGGCTACACCTTC CASSQAGGNAPGYTF
TRBJ1-1 TRBV18 - - TGTGCCAGCTCACCACCAACGGTCCACCGCGGGCTTATCACTGAAGCTTTCTTT CASSPPTVHRGLITEAFF
TRBJ2-1 TRBV27 - - TGTGCCAGCAGTTTATCGATACAGTACAATGAGCAGTTCTTC CASSLSIQYNEQFF
TRBJ2-5 TRBV19 - - TGTGCCAGTAGTTCTAGGGGTGGGGAGACCCAGTACTTC CASSSRGGETQYF
TRBJ1-4 TRBV7-2 TRBD1 - TGTGCCAGCAGCTCAAACAGGGGGCCCACTGAAAAACTGTTTTTT CASSSNRGPTEKLFF
TRBJ1-1 TRBV5-6 - - TGTGCCAGCAGCTTGGCCGGGGTCTCTGAAGCTTTCTTT CASSLAGVSEAFF
TRBJ2-7 TRBV4-1 TRBD1 - TGCGCCAGCAGCCAAGACAATCCGACAGGGGGGTACGAGCAGTACTTC CASSQDNPTGGYEQYF
TRBJ1-5 TRBV6-1 - once TGTGCCAGCAGTGAACCAGGACACTATAGCAATCAGCCCCAGCATTTT CASSEPGHYSNQPQHF
TRBJ2-7 TRBV7-9 TRBD1 - TGTGCCAGCAGCTTGAGGACAGGGGAATTCTCTGGGCAGTACTTC CASSLRTGEFSGQYF
TRBJ1-1 TRBV29-1 - - TGCAGCGTTGATATTCAGGGTGAAGCTTTCTTT CSVDIQGEAFF
TRBJ1-4 TRBV9 - - TGTGCCAGCAGCGTAGGCCAGCTAATGGAGGAAAAACTGTTTTTT CASSVGQLMEEKLFF
TRBJ1-2 TRBV6-1 - - TGTGCCAGCGAAAAGGGGAAGATCTCTGGCTACACCTTC CASEKGKISGYTF